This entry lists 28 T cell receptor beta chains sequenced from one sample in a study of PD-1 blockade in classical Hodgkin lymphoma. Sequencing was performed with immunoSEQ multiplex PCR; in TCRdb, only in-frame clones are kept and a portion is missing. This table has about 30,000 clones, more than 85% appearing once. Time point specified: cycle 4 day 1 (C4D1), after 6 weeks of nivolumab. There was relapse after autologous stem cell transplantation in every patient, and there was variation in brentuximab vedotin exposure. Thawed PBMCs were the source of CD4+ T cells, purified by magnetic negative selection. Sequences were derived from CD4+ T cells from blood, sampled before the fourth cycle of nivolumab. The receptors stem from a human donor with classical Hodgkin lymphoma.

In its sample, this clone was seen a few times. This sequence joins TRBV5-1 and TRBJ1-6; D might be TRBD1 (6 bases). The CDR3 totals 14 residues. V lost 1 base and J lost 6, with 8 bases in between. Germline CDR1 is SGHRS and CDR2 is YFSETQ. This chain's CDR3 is CASSLQGTNSPLHF. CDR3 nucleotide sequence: TGCGCCAGCAGCTTGCAGGGGACTAATTCACCCCTCCACTTT.

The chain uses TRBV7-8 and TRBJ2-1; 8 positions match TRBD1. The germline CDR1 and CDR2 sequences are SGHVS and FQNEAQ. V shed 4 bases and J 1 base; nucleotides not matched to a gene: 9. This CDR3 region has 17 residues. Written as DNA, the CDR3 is TGTGCCAGCAGCTCCCGAGGGCGGACAGGGTCCTACAATGAGCAGTTCTTC. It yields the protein CASSSRGRTGSYNEQFF.

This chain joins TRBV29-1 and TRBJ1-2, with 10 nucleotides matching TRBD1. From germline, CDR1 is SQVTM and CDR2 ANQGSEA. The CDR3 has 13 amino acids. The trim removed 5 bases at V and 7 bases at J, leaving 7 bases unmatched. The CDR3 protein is CSVPGQGYSGYTF. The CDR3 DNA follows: TGCAGCGTTCCGGGACAGGGGTATAGTGGCTACACCTTC.

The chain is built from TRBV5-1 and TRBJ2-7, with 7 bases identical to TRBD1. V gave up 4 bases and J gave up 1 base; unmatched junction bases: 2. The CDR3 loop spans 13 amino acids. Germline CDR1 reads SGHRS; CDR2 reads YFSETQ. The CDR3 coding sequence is TGCGCCAGCAGCCGGGGACAGTCCTACGAGCAGTACTTC. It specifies CASSRGQSYEQYF.

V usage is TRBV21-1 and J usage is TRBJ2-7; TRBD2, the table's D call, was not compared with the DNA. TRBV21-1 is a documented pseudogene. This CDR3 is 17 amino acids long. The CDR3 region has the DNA TGTGCCAGCAGCAAAGAGGGACGAGAGCGGGGGTCCTACGAGCAGTACTTC. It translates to CASSKEGRERGSYEQYF.

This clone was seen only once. The CDR3 is CASRETGQETQYF. CDR3 bases: TGTGCCAGCAGGGAGACAGGGCAAGAGACCCAGTACTTC. The chain is built from TRBV2 and TRBJ2-5; 7 bases match TRBD1. The CDR3 totals 13 residues. V dropped 6 bases and J dropped 2; count of bases not matched to a gene: 3. Germline V gene sequence: CDR1 SNHLY, CDR2 FYNNEI.

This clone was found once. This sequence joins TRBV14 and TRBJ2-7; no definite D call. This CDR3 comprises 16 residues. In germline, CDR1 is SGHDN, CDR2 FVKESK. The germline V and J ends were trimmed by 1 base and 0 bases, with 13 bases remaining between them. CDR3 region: CASSQGVSTASYEQYF. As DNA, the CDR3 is TGTGCCAGCAGCCAAGGGGTCTCGACCGCCTCCTACGAGCAGTACTTC.

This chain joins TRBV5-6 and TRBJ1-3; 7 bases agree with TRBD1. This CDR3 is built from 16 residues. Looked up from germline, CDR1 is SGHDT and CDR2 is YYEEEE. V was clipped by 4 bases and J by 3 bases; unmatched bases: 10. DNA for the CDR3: TGTGCCAGCAGCGTCGGACAGGCGGTCATTGGAAACACCATATATTTT. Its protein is CASSVGQAVIGNTIYF. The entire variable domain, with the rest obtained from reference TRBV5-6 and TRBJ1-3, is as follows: DAGVTQSPTHLIKTRGQQVTLRCSPKSGHDTVSWYQQALGQGPQFIFQYYEEEERQRGNFPDRFSGHQFPNYSSELNVNALLLGDSALYLCASSVGQAVIGNTIYFGEGSWLTVV.

CDR3 loop: CASIGGPPYSNQPQHF. In DNA form, the CDR3 reads TGCGCCAGCATTGGAGGCCCGCCTTATAGCAATCAGCCCCAGCATTTT. The rearrangement uses TRBV23-1 and TRBJ1-5, with D uncertain. TRBV23-1 is sorted into the ORF group, with uncertain function. The CDR3 has 16 amino acids. Trimming removed 7 bases at V and 0 bases at J, with 16 bases between.

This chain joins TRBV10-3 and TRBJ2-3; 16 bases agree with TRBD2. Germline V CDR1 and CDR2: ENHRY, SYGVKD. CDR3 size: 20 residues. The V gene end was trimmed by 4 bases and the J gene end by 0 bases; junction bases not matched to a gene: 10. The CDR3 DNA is TGTGCCATCAGTGTCTCTCTAGGGACTAGCGGGAGGGCTAGCACAGATACGCAGTATTTT. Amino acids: CAISVSLGTSGRASTDTQYF.

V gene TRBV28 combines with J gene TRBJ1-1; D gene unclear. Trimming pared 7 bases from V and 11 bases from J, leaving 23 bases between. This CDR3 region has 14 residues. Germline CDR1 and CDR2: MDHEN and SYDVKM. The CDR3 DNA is TGTGCCAGCACCCCGCCCGACGGAATACTCGGGGCTTTCTTT. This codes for CASTPPDGILGAFF.

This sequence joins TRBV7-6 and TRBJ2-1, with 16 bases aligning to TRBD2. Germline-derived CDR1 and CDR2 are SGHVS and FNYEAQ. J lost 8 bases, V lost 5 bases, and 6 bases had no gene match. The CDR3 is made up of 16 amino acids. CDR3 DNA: TGTGCCAGCAGCCCCGGGACTAGCGGGGGGGCATATGAGCAGTTCTTC. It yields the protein CASSPGTSGGAYEQFF.

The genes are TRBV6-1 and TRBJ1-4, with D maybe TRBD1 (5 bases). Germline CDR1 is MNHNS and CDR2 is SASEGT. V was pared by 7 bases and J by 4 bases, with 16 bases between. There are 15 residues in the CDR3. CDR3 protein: CASIWGGSFNEKLFF. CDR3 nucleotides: TGTGCCAGCATATGGGGGGGGAGTTTTAATGAAAAACTGTTTTTT.

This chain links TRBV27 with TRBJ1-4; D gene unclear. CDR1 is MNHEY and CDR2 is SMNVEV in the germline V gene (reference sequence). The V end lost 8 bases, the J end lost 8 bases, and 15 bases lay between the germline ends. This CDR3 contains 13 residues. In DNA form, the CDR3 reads TGTGCCAGCGGAGTCGTCCGGGCCGAAAAACTGTTTTTT. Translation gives CASGVVRAEKLFF.

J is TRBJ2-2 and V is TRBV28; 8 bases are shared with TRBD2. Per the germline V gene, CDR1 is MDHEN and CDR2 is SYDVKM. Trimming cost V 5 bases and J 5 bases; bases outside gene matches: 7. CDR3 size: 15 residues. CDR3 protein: CASSPWGGRTGELFF. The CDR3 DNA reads TGTGCCAGCAGTCCCTGGGGCGGGAGGACCGGGGAGCTGTTTTTT.

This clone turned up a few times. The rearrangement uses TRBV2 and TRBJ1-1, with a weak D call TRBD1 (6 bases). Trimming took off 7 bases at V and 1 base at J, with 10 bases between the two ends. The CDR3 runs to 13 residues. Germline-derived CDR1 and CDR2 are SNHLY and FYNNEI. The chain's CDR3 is CASKRGSNTEAFF. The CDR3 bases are TGTGCCAGCAAAAGGGGGTCGAACACTGAAGCTTTCTTT.

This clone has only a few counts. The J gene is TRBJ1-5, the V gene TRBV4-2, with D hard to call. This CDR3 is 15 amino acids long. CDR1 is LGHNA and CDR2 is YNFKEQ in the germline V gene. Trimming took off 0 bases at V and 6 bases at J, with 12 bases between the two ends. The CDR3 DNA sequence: TGTGCCAGCAGCCAAGAATGGGGAGTGGGTCAGCCCCAGCATTTT. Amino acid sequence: CASSQEWGVGQPQHF.

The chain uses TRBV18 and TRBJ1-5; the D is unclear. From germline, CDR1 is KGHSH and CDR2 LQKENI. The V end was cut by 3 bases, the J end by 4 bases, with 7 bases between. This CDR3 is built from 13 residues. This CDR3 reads CASSPQVNQPQHF. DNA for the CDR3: TGTGCCAGCTCACCCCAGGTTAATCAGCCCCAGCATTTT.

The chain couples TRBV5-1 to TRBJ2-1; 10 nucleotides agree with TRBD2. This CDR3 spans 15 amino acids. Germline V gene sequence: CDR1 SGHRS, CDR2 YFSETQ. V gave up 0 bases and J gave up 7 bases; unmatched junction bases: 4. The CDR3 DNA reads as TGCGCCAGCAGCTTGGGACTAGCGGGTGGTAATGAGCAGTTCTTC. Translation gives CASSLGLAGGNEQFF.

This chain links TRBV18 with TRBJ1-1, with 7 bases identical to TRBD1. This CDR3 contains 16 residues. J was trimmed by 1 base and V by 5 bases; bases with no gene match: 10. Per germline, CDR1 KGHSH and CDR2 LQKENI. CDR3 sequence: CASSSRGMDKNTEAFF. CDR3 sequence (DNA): TGTGCCAGCTCATCCAGGGGGATGGACAAGAACACTGAAGCTTTCTTT.

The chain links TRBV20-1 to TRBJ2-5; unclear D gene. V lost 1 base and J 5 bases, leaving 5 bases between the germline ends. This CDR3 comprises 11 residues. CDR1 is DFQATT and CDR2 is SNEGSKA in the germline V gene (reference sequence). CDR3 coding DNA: TGCAGTGCTAGAGGAATGGAGACCCAGTACTTC. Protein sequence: CSARGMETQYF.

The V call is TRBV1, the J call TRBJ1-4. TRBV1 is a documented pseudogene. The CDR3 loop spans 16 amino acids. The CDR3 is CTSSQNECQLNEKLFF. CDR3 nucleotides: TGCACCAGCAGCCAAAACGAGTGTCAGCTTAATGAAAAACTGTTTTTT.

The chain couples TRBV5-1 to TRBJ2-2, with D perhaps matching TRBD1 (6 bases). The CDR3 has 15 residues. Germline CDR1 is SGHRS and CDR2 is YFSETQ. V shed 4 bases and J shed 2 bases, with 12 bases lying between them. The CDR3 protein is CASSQGTVNTGELFF. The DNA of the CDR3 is TGCGCCAGCAGCCAGGGGACCGTTAACACCGGGGAGCTGTTTTTT.

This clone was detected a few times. CDR3 protein: CASSSWTGPNYGYTF. DNA of the CDR3: TGTGCCAGCAGTTCCTGGACAGGGCCTAACTATGGCTACACCTTC. The rearrangement links TRBV28 to TRBJ1-2; the match to TRBD1 covers 8 bases. This CDR3 has 15 amino acids. The trim removed 4 bases at V and 0 bases at J, leaving 4 bases unmatched. Germline V gene lookup returns CDR1 MDHEN and CDR2 SYDVKM.

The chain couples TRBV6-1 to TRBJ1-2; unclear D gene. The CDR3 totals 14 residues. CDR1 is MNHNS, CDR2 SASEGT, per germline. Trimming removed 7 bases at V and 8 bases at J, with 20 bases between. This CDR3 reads CASTISSGPRGYTF. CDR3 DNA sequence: TGTGCCAGCACTATATCGTCCGGGCCGCGCGGCTACACCTTC.

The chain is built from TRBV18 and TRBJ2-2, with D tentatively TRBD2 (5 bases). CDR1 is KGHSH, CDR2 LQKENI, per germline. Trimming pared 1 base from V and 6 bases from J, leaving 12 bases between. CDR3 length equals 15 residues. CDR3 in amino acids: CASSPRSVGPGELFF. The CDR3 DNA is TGTGCCAGCTCACCACGTAGCGTCGGTCCCGGGGAGCTGTTTTTT.

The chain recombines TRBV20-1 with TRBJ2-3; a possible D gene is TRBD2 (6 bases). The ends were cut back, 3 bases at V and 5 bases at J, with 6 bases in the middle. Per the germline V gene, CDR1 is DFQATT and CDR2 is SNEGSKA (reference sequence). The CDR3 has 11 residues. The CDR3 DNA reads TGCAGTGCTAGCGGGGGAGATACGCAGTATTTT. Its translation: CSASGGDTQYF.

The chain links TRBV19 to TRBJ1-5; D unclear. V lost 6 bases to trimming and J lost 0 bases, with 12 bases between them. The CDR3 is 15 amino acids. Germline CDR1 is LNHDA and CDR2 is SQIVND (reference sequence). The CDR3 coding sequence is TGTGCCAGTAGCACCGATGGGTATAGCAATCAGCCCCAGCATTTT. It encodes CASSTDGYSNQPQHF. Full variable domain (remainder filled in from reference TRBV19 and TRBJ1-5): DGGITQSPKYLFRKEGQNVTLSCEQNLNHDAMYWYRQDPGQGLRLIYYSQIVNDFQKGDIAEGYSVSREKKESFPLTVTSAQKNPTAFYLCASSTDGYSNQPQHFGDGTRLSIL.